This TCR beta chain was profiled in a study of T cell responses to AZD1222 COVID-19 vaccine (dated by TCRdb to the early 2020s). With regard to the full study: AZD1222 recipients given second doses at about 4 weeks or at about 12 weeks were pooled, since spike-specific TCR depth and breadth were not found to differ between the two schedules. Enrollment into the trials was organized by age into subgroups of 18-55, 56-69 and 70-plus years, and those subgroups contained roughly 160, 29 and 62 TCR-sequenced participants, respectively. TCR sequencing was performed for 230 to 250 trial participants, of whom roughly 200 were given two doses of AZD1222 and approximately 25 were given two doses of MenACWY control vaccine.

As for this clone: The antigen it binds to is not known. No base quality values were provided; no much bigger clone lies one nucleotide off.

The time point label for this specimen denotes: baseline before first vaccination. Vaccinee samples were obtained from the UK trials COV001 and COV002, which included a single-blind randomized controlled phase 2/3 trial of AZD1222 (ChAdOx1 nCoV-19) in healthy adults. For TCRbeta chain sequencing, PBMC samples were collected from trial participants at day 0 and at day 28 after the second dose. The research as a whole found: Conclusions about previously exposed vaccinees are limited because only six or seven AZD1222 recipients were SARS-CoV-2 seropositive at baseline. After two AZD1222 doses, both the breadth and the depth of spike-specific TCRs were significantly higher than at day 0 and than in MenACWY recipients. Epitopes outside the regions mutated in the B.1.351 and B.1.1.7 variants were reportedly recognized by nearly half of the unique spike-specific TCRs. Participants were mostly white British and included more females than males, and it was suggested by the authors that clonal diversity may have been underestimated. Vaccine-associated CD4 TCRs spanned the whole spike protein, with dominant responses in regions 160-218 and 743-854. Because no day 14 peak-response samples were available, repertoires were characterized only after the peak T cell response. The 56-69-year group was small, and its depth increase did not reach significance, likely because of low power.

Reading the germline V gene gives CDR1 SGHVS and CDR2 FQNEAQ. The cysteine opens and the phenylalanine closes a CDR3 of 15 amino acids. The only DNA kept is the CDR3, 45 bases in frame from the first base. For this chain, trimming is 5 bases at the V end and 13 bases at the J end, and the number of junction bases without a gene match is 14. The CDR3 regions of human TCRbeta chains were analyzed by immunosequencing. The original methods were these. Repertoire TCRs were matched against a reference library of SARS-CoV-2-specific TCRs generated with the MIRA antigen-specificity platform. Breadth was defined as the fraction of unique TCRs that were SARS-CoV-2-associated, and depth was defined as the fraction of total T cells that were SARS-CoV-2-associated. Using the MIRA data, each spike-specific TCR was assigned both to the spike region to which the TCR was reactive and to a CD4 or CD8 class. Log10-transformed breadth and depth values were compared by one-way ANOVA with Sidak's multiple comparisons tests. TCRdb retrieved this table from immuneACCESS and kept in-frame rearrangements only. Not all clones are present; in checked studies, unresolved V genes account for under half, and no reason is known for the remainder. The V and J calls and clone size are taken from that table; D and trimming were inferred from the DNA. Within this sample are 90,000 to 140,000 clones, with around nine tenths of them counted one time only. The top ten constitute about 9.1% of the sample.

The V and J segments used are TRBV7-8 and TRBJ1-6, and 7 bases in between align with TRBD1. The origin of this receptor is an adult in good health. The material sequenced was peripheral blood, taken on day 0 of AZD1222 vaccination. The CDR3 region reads CASSAPGQKRTPLHF. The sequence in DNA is TGTGCCAGCAGCGCACCGGGACAGAAGCGTACGCCCCTCCACTTT. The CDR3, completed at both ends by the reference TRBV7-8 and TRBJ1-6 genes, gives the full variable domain GAGVSQSPRYKVAKRGQDVALRCDPISGHVSLFWYQQALGQGPEFLTYFQNEAQLDKSGLPSDRFFAERPEGSVSTLKIQRTQQEDSAVYLCASSAPGQKRTPLHFGNGTRLTVT.